This TCR beta chain originates from a study of shared clonotypes between healthy human individuals (dated by TCRdb to about 2020). A note on the overall study: The cohort comprised a couple of women and a few men aged 18 to 49 years. For each donor, CD4 naive and CD4 memory were each given three plates, CD8 naive was given two plates, and CD8 memory was given one plate. The study deeply sequenced blood TCR repertoires of five healthy adults to estimate repertoire size and the extent of clonotype sharing between individuals. To increase sequencing depth and limit assay-specific biases, different laboratories used diverse techniques to prepare libraries and sequence TCR repertoires. Per donor, leukapheresis produced somewhere between about 0.9 and 10 billion PBMCs.

General findings and caveats noted by the study authors: Across several donors, roughly 5.4% of naive CD4, 3% to 3.5% of naive CD8, approximately 2.5% of memory CD4, and approximately 0.42% of memory CD8 clonotypes were shared. Incomplete sequencing was indicated by rarefaction of sorted-subset datasets, despite the large sequencing depth. Estimated clonotype richness was generally larger for naive than for memory subsets. Higher generation probabilities were observed for clonotypes shared by all four sorted-subset donors than for non-shared clonotypes. The genetic and exposure-history diversity represented was limited by the small number of donors. Only blood was sampled, and tissue TCR repertoires likely differ from those in blood. Pairwise subsampling indicated that sequencing depth was expected to affect the degree of clonotype sharing among donors.

As to this clone: Its specific antigen is unknown. No clone much larger than this one lies a single base away; base qualities are absent.

Using the deep immunoSEQ assay, TCR CDR3 regions were amplified from genomic DNA by multiplex PCR. For each cell subset, the extracted genomic DNA was distributed evenly across all wells of several immunoSEQ 96-well plates, and each plate served as one replicate. For sorted subsets, approximately 190 ng genomic DNA, equal to 30,000 or so T cell genomes, was loaded into each replicate PCR. Purified libraries were measured with a Qubit 3.0 fluorometer, size-checked on a Bioanalyzer 2100, and measured again with the KAPA Library Quantification kit. Every immunoSEQ 96-well plate was sequenced on a dedicated single-read 150-cycle Illumina NextSeq 550 flow cell. Per the source publication's procedure: Because the immunoSEQ output held only junctional sequences and lacked quality scores, the filtering could not match the filtering applied to full-length reads. To assign V/J genes and CDR3, sequences were annotated against IMGT germline references using PyIR, a Python wrapper for IgBLAST v1.9. Any read was removed if the V/J assignment was weak (E-value above 1e-6), the CDR3 was missing, or the read contained stop codons, out-of-frame junctions, or ambiguous translated residues. V3J clonotypes were defined as sequences sharing the same inferred V gene, J gene, and CDR3 amino acid sequence. The percentage overlap between two repertoires was calculated by dividing the number of shared unique clonotypes by the size of the smaller repertoire. Richness of each repertoire was evaluated using RTK rarefaction, the Chao1 estimator, and Recon v2.1 estimates of unobserved clonotypes. OLGA was used to compute generation probabilities for all TCRbeta clonotypes that the gDNA method yielded from four donors. Imported from immuneACCESS, the table was reduced by TCRdb to in-frame sequences with V and J called. These copies leave out some clones; in studies compared against another copy, an unresolved V gene accounts for under half, and the cause of the remainder is not known. V and J calls and clone size follow that table, whereas D and trimming were derived from the DNA. This sample has approximately 530,000 clones in its table, and 95% to 97% of those were observed once. The ten largest account for about 0.057% of the sample.

Donors were healthy HIV-negative adults with no recently reported acute infections or vaccinations. Every donor was a Caucasian adult residing in Nashville, Tennessee, USA. CD4+ T cells were enriched by magnetic negative selection; naive cells were then positively selected on CD45RA, and the negative fraction formed the memory subset. After blood collection by leukapheresis, PBMCs were isolated using Ficoll-Histopaque density gradient centrifugation and then cryopreserved in the vapor phase of liquid nitrogen. Purity and quantity of every magnetically sorted T cell population were checked by analytical flow cytometry. Genomic DNA was isolated from each sorted fraction and quantified by UV absorbance on a Nanodrop 2000c. The V end loses 4 bases and the J end loses 3 bases, and a stretch of 16 bases separates them. The germline V gene (reference sequence) supplies CDR1 SEHNR and CDR2 FQNEAQ. From cysteine to phenylalanine, the CDR3 is 15 amino acids long. CDR3 DNA is the only sequence kept; it has 45 bases, read in frame from the first base.

This TCR was sampled from a woman aged 30 to 39 in good health. The chain is made from TRBV7-9 and TRBJ2-7; the D gene is perhaps TRBD1 or TRBD2, as each covers 5 bases. The sequencing sample was made of naive CD4+ T cells sorted from blood. Taken with the paper, the label for cell subset or site translates to: CD45RA+ positively selected. The sequence in DNA is TGTGCCAGCAGCTCGACATCCGGGACCTACTACGAGCAGTACTTC. The translation is CASSSTSGTYYEQYF.